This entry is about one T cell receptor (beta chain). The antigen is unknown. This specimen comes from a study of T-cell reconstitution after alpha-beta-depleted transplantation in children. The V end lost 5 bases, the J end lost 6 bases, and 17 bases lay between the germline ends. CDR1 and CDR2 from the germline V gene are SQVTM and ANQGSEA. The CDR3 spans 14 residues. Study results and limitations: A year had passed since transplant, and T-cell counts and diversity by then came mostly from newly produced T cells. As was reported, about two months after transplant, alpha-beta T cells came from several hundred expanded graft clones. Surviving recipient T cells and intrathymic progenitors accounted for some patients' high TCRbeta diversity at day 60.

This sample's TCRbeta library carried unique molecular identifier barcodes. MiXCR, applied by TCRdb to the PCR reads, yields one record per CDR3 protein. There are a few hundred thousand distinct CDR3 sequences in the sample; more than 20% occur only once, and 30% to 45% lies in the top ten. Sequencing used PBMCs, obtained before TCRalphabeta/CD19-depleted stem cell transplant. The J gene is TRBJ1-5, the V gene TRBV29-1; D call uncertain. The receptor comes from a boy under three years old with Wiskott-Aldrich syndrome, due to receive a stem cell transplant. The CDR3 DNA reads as TGCAGCGTTTCGACCGGCAGACCAAGTCAGCCCCAGCATTTT. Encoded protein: CSVSTGRPSQPQHF. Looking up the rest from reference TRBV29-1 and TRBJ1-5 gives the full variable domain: SAVISQKPSRDICQRGTSLTIQCQVDSQVTMMFWYRQQPGQSLTLIATANQGSEATYESGFVIDKFPISRPNLTFSTLTVSNMSPEDSSIYLCSVSTGRPSQPQHFGDGTRLSIL.